The entry below describes one T cell receptor beta chain. Its antigen is undetermined. The data were taken from a study of cytomegalovirus exposure and HLA in healthy donors. Study-level information: Later analysis reported that the roughly 110 validation repertoires shared the platform of the approximately 690 first-cohort repertoires. General study results and limits: In vitro confirmation showed three CMV-associated chains to be CMV antigen specific. Generally TCR sequences proved uncommon, though certain public TCRs appeared in numerous donors.

Sequencing used immunoSEQ multiplex PCR; TCRdb keeps in-frame clones, though not all of them. This sample has roughly 310,000 clones, with 70% to 90% found just once. The V and J ends lost 4 bases and 6 bases, in that order; junction bases with no gene match: 3. Germline CDR1 LNHDA, CDR2 SQIVND (reference sequence). The CDR3 runs 13 residues. The clonotype was recovered from a young man in good health and CMV-seronegative. Sequencing was performed on PBMCs. V usage is TRBV19 and J usage is TRBJ1-2, with TRBD1 matching over 9 bases. In DNA form, the CDR3 reads TGTGCCAGTAGTAAAACAGGGGGCGATGGCTACACCTTC. Its translation is CASSKTGGDGYTF.